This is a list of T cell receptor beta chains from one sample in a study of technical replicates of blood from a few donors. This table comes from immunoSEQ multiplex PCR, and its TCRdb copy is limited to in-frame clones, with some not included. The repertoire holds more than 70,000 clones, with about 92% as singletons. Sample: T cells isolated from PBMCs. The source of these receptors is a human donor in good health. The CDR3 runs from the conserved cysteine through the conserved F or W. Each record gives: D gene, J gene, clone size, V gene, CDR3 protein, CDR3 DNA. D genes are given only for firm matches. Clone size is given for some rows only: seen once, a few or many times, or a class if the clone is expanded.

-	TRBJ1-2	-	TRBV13	CASSLAGGDYGYTF	TGTGCCAGCAGCCTAGCGGGGGGCGACTATGGCTACACCTTC
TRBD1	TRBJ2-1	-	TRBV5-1	CASSYGQGIDEQFF	TGCGCCAGCAGCTACGGACAGGGTATCGATGAGCAGTTCTTC
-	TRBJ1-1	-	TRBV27	CASKNIIMNTEAFF	TGTGCCAGCAAAAATATTATAATGAACACTGAAGCTTTCTTT
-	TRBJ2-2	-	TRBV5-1	CASSWTENTGELFF	TGCGCCAGCAGCTGGACAGAGAACACCGGGGAGCTGTTTTTT
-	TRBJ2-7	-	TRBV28	CASSLGLPGEQYF	TGTGCCAGCAGTTTAGGACTCCCCGGCGAGCAGTACTTC
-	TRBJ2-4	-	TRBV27	CASSPVGRGGINIQYF	TGTGCCAGCAGTCCCGTAGGAAGGGGGGGAATAAACATTCAGTACTTC
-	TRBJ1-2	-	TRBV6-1	CASSEGRGGAFTYGYTF	TGTGCCAGCAGTGAAGGACGCGGGGGCGCCTTCACCTATGGCTACACCTTC
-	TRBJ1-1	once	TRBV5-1	CASSLNGHRGESNTEAFF	TGCGCCAGCAGCTTGAACGGACACCGGGGGGAAAGTAACACTGAAGCTTTCTTT
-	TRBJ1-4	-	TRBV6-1	CASSRPYNEKLFF	TGTGCCAGCAGTCGTCCTTATAATGAAAAACTGTTTTTT
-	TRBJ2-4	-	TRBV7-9	CASSSTESVAKNIQYF	TGTGCCAGCAGCTCGACAGAGTCCGTAGCCAAAAACATTCAGTACTTC
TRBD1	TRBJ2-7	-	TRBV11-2	CASSLVILRGPYEQYF	TGTGCCAGCAGCTTAGTAATTTTGAGGGGGCCCTACGAGCAGTACTTC
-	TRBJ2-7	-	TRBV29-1	CSAWETGSSYEQYF	TGCAGCGCTTGGGAGACAGGAAGCTCCTACGAGCAGTACTTC
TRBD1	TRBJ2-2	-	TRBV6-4	CASSGGQTGELFF	TGTGCCAGCAGTGGGGGACAGACCGGGGAGCTGTTTTTT
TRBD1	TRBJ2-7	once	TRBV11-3	CASRGWDSESYEQYF	TGTGCCAGCAGGGGGTGGGACAGCGAATCCTACGAGCAGTACTTC
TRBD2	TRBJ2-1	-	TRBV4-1	CASSQEGTSGDNEQFF	TGCGCCAGCAGCCAAGAAGGGACTAGCGGGGACAATGAGCAGTTCTTC
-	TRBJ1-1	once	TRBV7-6	CASSLQGSWGTEAFF	TGTGCCAGCAGCTTACAGGGGAGTTGGGGCACTGAAGCTTTCTTT
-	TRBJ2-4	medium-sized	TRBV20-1	CSASVANIQYF	TGCAGTGCTAGTGTTGCGAACATTCAGTACTTC
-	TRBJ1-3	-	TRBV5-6	CASIKIGTNAISGNTIYF	TGTGCCAGCATCAAAATTGGGACAAATGCTATCTCTGGAAACACCATATATTTT
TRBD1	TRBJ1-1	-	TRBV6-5	CASSYFGTGDTEAFF	TGTGCCAGCAGTTACTTCGGGACAGGGGACACTGAAGCTTTCTTT
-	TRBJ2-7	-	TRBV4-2	CASSPYFSLAYEQYF	TGTGCCAGCAGCCCTTACTTTTCCTTGGCCTACGAGCAGTACTTC
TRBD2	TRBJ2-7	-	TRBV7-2	CASSSWTSNEQYF	TGTGCCAGCAGCTCTTGGACTAGCAACGAGCAGTACTTC
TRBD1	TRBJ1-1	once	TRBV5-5	CASSSGDRGDAEAFF	TGTGCCAGCAGCTCCGGCGACAGGGGCGACGCTGAAGCTTTCTTT
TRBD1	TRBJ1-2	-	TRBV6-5	CASSYSKTGGYTF	TGTGCCAGCAGTTACTCGAAGACAGGGGGCTACACCTTC
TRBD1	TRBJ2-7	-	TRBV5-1	CASSLSSGGSSEQYF	TGCGCCAGCAGCTTGAGCTCAGGGGGCTCAAGCGAGCAGTACTTC
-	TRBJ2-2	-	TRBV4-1	CASSQARGSVGELFF	TGCGCCAGCAGCCAAGCGCGGGGTAGTGTCGGGGAGCTGTTTTTT
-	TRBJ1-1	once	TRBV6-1	CASRLQGQNTEAFF	TGTGCCAGCAGATTACAGGGTCAGAACACTGAAGCTTTCTTT
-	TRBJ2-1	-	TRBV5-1	CASSLEGRLYNEQFF	TGCGCCAGCAGCTTGGAGGGGAGGCTCTACAATGAGCAGTTCTTC
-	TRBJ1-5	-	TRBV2	CASYGGDLVFGQPQHF	TGTGCCAGCTACGGGGGGGATCTGGTCTTTGGCCAGCCCCAGCATTTT
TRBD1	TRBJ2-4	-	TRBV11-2	CASSRRTGENIQYF	TGTGCCAGCAGCAGGAGGACAGGCGAAAACATTCAGTACTTC
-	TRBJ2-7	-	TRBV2	CASSESGVPNYEQYF	TGTGCCAGCAGTGAGTCGGGGGTCCCTAACTACGAGCAGTACTTC
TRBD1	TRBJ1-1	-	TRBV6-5	CASRTGDAMNTEAFF	TGTGCCAGCAGGACAGGGGACGCTATGAACACTGAAGCTTTCTTT